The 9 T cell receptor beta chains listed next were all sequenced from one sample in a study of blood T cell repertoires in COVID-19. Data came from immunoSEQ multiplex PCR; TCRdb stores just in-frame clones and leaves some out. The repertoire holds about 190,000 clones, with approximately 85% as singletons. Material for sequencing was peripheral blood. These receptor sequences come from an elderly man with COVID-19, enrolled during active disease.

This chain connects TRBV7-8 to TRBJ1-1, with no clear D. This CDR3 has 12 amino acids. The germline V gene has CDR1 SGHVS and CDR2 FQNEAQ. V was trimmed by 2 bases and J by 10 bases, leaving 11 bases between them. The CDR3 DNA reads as TGTGCCAGCAGCTTAAAGGGCCGGGGAGCTTTCTTT. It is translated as CASSLKGRGAFF. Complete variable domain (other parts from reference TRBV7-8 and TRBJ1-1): GAGVSQSPRYKVAKRGQDVALRCDPISGHVSLFWYQQALGQGPEFLTYFQNEAQLDKSGLPSDRFFAERPEGSVSTLKIQRTQQEDSAVYLCASSLKGRGAFFGQGTRLTVV.

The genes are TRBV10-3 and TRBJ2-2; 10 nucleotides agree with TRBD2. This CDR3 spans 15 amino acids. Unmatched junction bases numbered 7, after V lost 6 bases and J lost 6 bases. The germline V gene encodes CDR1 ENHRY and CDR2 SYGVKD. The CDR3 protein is CAISPVAGGAGELFF. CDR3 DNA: TGTGCCATCAGCCCAGTAGCGGGGGGAGCCGGGGAGCTGTTTTTT.

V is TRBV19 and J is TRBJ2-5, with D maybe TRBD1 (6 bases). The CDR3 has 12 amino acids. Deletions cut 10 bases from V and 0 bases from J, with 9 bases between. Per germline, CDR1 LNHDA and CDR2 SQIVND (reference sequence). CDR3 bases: TGTGCCACTCAGGGGTACCAAGAGACCCAGTACTTC. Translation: CATQGYQETQYF. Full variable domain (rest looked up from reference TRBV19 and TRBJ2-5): DGGITQSPKYLFRKEGQNVTLSCEQNLNHDAMYWYRQDPGQGLRLIYYSQIVNDFQKGDIAEGYSVSREKKESFPLTVTSAQKNPTAFYLCATQGYQETQYFGPGTRLLVL.

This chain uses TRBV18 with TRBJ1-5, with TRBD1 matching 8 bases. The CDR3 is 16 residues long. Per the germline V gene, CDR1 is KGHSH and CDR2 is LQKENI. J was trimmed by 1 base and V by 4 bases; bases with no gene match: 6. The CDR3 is CASSLGQGNSNQPQHF. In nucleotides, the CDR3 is TGTGCCAGCTCACTCGGACAGGGTAACAGCAATCAGCCCCAGCATTTT. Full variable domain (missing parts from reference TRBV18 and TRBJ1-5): NAGVMQNPRHLVRRRGQEARLRCSPMKGHSHVYWYRQLPEEGLKFMVYLQKENIIDESGMPKERFSAEFPKEGPSILRIQQVVRGDSAAYFCASSLGQGNSNQPQHFGDGTRLSIL.

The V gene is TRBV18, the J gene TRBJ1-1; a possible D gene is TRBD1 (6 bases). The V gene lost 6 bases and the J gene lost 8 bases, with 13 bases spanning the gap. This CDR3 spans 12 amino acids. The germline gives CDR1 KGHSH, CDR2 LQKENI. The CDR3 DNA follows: TGTGCCAGCTCCGGACAGACCCTCGAAGCTTTCTTT. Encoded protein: CASSGQTLEAFF.

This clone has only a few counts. This CDR3 is CASSYGGGDTGELFF. The CDR3 nucleotides are TGTGCCAGCAGCTATGGGGGAGGGGACACCGGGGAGCTGTTTTTT. The chain uses TRBV7-3 and TRBJ2-2; 7 bases agree with TRBD2. The CDR3 totals 15 residues. V lost 4 bases and J lost 3; bases outside the gene matches: 5. Looked up from germline, CDR1 is SGHTA and CDR2 is FQGTGA. Using reference TRBV7-3 and TRBJ2-2 for the parts outside the CDR3, the full variable domain is GAGVSQTPSNKVTEKGKYVELRCDPISGHTALYWYRQSLGQGPEFLIYFQGTGAADDSGLPNDRFFAVRPEGSVSTLKIQRTERGDSAVYLCASSYGGGDTGELFFGEGSRLTVL.

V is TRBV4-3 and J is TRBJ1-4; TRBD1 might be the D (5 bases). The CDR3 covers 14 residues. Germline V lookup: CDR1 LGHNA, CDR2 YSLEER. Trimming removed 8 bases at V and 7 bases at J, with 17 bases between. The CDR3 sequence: CASGVGHGREKLFF. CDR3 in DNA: TGCGCCAGCGGAGTTGGACACGGCCGTGAAAAACTGTTTTTT.

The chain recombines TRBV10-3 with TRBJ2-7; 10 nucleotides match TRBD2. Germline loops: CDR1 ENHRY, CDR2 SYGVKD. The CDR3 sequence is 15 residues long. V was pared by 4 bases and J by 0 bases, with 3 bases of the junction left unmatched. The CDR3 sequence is CAISVLAGSSYEQYF. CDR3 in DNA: TGTGCCATCAGTGTACTAGCGGGGAGCTCCTACGAGCAGTACTTC.

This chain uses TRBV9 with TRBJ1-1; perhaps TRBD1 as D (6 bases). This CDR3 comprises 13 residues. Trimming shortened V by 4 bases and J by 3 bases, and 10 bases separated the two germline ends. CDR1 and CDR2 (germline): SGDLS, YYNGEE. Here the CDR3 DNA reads TGTGCCAGCAGCATACAGGGTTACACTGAAGCTTTCTTT. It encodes CASSIQGYTEAFF.